The 6 T cell receptor beta chains below were found in one sample sequenced in a study of blood T cell repertoires in COVID-19. Data came from immunoSEQ multiplex PCR; TCRdb stores just in-frame clones and leaves some out. The data hold around 200,000 clones, with 70% to 90% observed a single time. The sequenced sample consisted of peripheral blood. The source is a man aged 55 to 70 with acute or convalescent COVID-19.

This clone was counted only a few times. The chain couples TRBV7-2 to TRBJ1-5, with D uncertain. Trimming removed 2 bases at V and 5 bases at J, with 7 bases between. CDR1 is SGHTA, CDR2 FQGNSA, per germline. The CDR3 is 13 amino acids. For the CDR3, the DNA is TGTGCCAGCAGCTTAACTTCGGATCAGCCCCAGCATTTT. Translation: CASSLTSDQPQHF.

The rearrangement joins TRBV9 to TRBJ2-2; 10 bases are shared with TRBD2. CDR1 and CDR2 (germline): SGDLS, YYNGEE. The trim removed 4 bases at V and 6 bases at J, leaving 12 bases unmatched. The CDR3 runs to 17 residues. CDR3 loop: CASSLTLSSGRPGELFF. In nucleotides, the CDR3 is TGTGCCAGCAGCCTTACCCTCTCTAGCGGGAGACCCGGGGAGCTGTTTTTT.

The chain couples TRBV4-2 to TRBJ2-2, with 8 bases fitting TRBD2. The V gene end was trimmed by 0 bases and the J gene end by 6 bases; junction bases not matched to a gene: 6. This CDR3 contains 16 residues. The germline gives CDR1 LGHNA, CDR2 YNFKEQ. The CDR3 is CASSQDFQRESGELFF. The CDR3 nucleotides read TGTGCCAGCAGCCAAGATTTCCAGCGGGAGTCCGGGGAGCTGTTTTTT.

This chain uses TRBV7-9 with TRBJ2-2; D gene unclear. The CDR3 loop spans 13 amino acids. V lost 5 bases, J lost 6 bases, and 10 bases lay in between. The germline V gene has CDR1 SEHNR and CDR2 FQNEAQ (reference sequence). The CDR3 is CASSIKQSGELFF. The CDR3 bases are TGTGCCAGCAGCATAAAGCAATCCGGGGAGCTGTTTTTT.

The V and J genes are TRBV7-2 and TRBJ2-7, with a weak D call TRBD1 (6 bases). The CDR3 runs 14 residues. Germline loops: CDR1 SGHTA, CDR2 FQGNSA. Trimming left V 1 base short and J 2 bases short, with 9 bases between. The CDR3, as DNA: TGTGCCAGCAGCTTAGTGGGGGCCCCCTACGAGCAGTACTTC. The encoded protein is CASSLVGAPYEQYF.

The chain carries TRBV6-5 and TRBJ1-1; D gene ambiguous. Germline V CDR1 and CDR2: MNHEY, SVGAGI. This CDR3 has 15 residues. With 2 bases removed from V and 5 bases from J, the gap between germline ends came to 15 bases. CDR3 in amino acids: CASSYGRSAVTEAFF. CDR3 coding DNA: TGTGCCAGCAGTTACGGAAGGTCCGCGGTGACTGAAGCTTTCTTT.